The T cell receptor (beta chain) under discussion was sequenced for a study of CD8+ T cells in alopecia areata. CDR3 length: 13 amino acids. V was trimmed by 8 bases and J by 7 bases, leaving 17 bases between them. Per the germline V gene, CDR1 is MDHEN and CDR2 is SYDVKM. Points on this clone: Its antigen is currently unknown.

Study findings and constraints: Scalp specimens additionally yield sequences from normal skin's resident alphabeta T cells. Alopecia totalis/universalis scalp especially showed more expanded CD8+ clones than normal scalp. Many expanded lesional clones remained in scalp and blood on tofacitinib.

As the sequencing template, cDNA was produced by extracting RNA and reverse transcribing it. Libraries were prepared by immunoSEQ multiplex PCR; TCRdb keeps only in-frame clonotypes and omits some of them. This table holds fewer than 250,000 clones, just under 65% found once. As for treatment: oral pan-JAK inhibitor, 5-10 mg twice daily. It was from alopecia areata patients that lesional scalp punch biopsies and peripheral blood were collected. The J gene is TRBJ1-2, the V gene TRBV28; a possible D gene is TRBD1 (5 bases). The sequenced sample was CD4+ T cells sorted from blood, obtained around week 50, from a patient treated with tofacitinib. This clonotype was sampled from a human donor with alopecia areata. The CDR3 nucleotides read TGTGCCAGCGCACTTACTCCGGGACCTGGCTACACCTTC. This codes for CASALTPGPGYTF.